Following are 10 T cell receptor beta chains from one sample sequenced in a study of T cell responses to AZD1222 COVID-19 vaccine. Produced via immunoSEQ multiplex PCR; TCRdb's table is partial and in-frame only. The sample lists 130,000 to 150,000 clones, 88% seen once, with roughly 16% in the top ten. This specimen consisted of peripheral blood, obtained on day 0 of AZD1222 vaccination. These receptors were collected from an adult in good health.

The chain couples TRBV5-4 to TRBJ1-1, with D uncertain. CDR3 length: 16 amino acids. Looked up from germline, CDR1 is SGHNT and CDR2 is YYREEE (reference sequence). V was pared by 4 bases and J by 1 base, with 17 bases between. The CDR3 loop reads CASSSGWALSNTEAFF. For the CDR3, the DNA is TGTGCCAGCAGCAGCGGGTGGGCACTCTCGAACACTGAAGCTTTCTTT. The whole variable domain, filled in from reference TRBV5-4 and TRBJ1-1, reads ETGVTQSPTHLIKTRGQQVTLRCSSQSGHNTVSWYQQALGQGPQFIFQYYREEENGRGNFPPRFSGLQFPNYSSELNVNALELDDSALYLCASSSGWALSNTEAFFGQGTRLTVV.

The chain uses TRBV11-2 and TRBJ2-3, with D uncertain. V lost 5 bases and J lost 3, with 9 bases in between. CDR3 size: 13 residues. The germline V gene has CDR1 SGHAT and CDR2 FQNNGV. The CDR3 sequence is CASSLQRTDTQYF. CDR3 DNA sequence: TGTGCCAGCAGCCTCCAAAGGACAGATACGCAGTATTTT.

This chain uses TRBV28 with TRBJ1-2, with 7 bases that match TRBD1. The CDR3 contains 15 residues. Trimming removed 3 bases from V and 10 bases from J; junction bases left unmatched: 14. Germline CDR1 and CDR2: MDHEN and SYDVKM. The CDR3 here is CASSFSPTGRGFYTF. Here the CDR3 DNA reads TGTGCCAGCAGTTTTAGCCCGACAGGGCGAGGGTTCTACACCTTC.

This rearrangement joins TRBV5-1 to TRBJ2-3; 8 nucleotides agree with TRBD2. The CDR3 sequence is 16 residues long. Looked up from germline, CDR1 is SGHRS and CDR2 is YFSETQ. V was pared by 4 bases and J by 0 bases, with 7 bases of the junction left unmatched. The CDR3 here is CASSPASGGSTDTQYF. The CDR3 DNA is TGCGCCAGCAGCCCCGCGAGCGGGGGTAGCACAGATACGCAGTATTTT.

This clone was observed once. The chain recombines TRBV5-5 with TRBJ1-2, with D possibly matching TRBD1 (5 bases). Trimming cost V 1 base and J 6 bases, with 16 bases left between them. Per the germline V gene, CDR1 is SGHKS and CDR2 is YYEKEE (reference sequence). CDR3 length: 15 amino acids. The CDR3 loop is CASSLRRSQGDGYTF. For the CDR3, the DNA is TGTGCCAGCAGCTTGCGGCGGAGCCAGGGTGATGGCTACACCTTC.

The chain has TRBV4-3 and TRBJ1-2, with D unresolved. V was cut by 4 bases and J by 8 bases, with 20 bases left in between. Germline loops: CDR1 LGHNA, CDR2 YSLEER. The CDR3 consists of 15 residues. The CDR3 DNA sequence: TGCGCCAGCAGCCCTGGCGTGGCAACCCAGAGGGGCTACACCTTC. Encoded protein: CASSPGVATQRGYTF.

In DNA, the CDR3 is TGTGCCAGCAGTGAAAGGGATGGCTACACCTTC. Its protein is CASSERDGYTF. The V and J genes are TRBV2 and TRBJ1-2, with D hard to call. The CDR3 runs 11 residues. Trimming stripped 2 bases from V and 6 bases from J, with 4 bases between. The germline V gene has CDR1 SNHLY and CDR2 FYNNEI.

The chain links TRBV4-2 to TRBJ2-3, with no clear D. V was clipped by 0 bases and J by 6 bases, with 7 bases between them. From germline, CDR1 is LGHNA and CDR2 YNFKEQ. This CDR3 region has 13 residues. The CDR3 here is CASSQDRLDTQYF. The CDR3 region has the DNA TGTGCCAGCAGCCAAGATCGGCTGGATACGCAGTATTTT.

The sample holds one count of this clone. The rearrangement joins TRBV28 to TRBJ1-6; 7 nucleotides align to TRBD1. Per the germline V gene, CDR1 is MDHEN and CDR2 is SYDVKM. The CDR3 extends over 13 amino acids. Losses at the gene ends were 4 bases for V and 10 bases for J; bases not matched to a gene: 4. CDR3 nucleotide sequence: TGTGCCAGCAGTTGGAACAGGGGATCACCCCTCCACTTT. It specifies CASSWNRGSPLHF.

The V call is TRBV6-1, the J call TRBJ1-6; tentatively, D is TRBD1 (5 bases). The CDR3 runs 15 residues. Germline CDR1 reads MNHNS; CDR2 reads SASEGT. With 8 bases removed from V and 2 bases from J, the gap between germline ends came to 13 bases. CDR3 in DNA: TGTGCCAGCTCCCGGCCAGGGCCCTATAATTCACCCCTCCACTTT. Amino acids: CASSRPGPYNSPLHF.